What follows are 25 T cell receptor beta chains derived from one specimen sequenced in a study of T cell clonality in common variable immunodeficiency. Data came from immunoSEQ multiplex PCR; TCRdb stores just in-frame clones and leaves some out. This repertoire lists about 26,000 clones without singletons; approximately 3.8% sits in the top ten. Study outcomes and limitations: Common variable immunodeficiency TCR beta sequences reportedly had fewer deletions and N-nucleotide insertions.

These TCRs' antigens remain unknown. The specimen was peripheral blood mononuclear cells. All receptors come from a human donor with common variable immunodeficiency.

There are a few counts of this clone. From the germline J gene comes the end of the CDR3, since the read stops 3 residues before it. The V and J genes are TRBV6-1 and TRBJ2-1; the match to TRBD2 covers 9 bases. CDR3 length: 16 amino acids. Looked up from germline, CDR1 is MNHNS and CDR2 is SASEGT. The trim removed 3 bases at V and 0 bases at J, leaving 3 bases unmatched. CDR3 sequence reads: CASSDNSGSSYNEQFF. The CDR3 bases that were read are TGTGCCAGCAGTGATAATAGCGGGAGCTCCTACAATGAG.

This clone was seen at least ten times. The CDR3 end is not reached by the read, which stops 3 residues before it; the germline J gene fills it in. V and J are TRBV28 and TRBJ2-7; the D is unclear. This CDR3 spans 15 amino acids. V lost 1 base, J lost 0 bases, and 10 bases lay in between. Germline V gene sequence: CDR1 MDHEN, CDR2 SYDVKM. CDR3 region: CASSLSRRSSYEQYF. CDR3 DNA (partial): TGTGCCAGCAGTTTATCTAGGAGAAGCTCCTACGAG.

Worth noting for this clone: The observed sequence ends 3 residues before the CDR3 terminus, with the missing tail filled in from the germline J gene. V is TRBV18 and J is TRBJ2-7; TRBD1 might be the D (6 bases). CDR3 length equals 13 residues. Germline V gene data show CDR1 as KGHSH and CDR2 as LQKENI. Between the trimmed V and J ends, which lost 3 bases and 4 bases, there was a span of 10 bases. The covered CDR3 bases are TGTGCCAGCTCACCCCCGGGACATTACGAG. Translating gives CASSPPGHYE. In full, the CDR3 is CASSPPGHYEQYF.

Turning to this clone: The missing CDR3 end, 3 residues past where the read stops, is filled in from the germline J gene. The chain joins TRBV7-2 to TRBJ2-3; 7 bases fit TRBD1. V shed 5 bases, J shed 2 bases, and the junction held 4 bases outside the gene matches. The CDR3 runs 14 residues. CDR1 is SGHTA and CDR2 is FQGNSA in the germline V gene. CDR3 sequence: CASSPGTDTDTQYF. CDR3 DNA (partial): TGTGCCAGCAGCCCTGGGACAGACACAGATACG.

Points on this clone: The read comes to an end 3 residues before the CDR3 does, leaving the germline J gene to fill in the end. This sequence joins TRBV18 and TRBJ1-2, with D uncertain. The V gene lost 2 bases and the J gene lost 1 base, with 2 bases spanning the gap. Germline-derived CDR1 and CDR2 are KGHSH and LQKENI. This CDR3 has 12 residues. The CDR3 region is CASSPYNYGYTF. The sequenced CDR3 bases are TGTGCCAGCTCACCATATAACTATGGC.

This clone was seen a handful of times. The sequence runs out 3 residues before the end of the CDR3; the remainder is reconstructed from the germline J gene. The genes are TRBV29-1 and TRBJ1-2, with D tentatively TRBD1 (6 bases). CDR3 length: 11 amino acids. The ends were cut back, 6 bases at V and 6 bases at J, with 11 bases in the middle. Germline CDR1 and CDR2: SQVTM and ANQGSEA. The CDR3 sequence is CSVQSGDGYTF. CDR3 bases read: TGCAGCGTCCAGTCAGGGGATGGC.

This clone was counted many times. Read sequence stops 3 residues before the CDR3 end, and the germline J gene provides the missing end. The V and J genes are TRBV5-1 and TRBJ1-2; D gene uncertain. Per germline, CDR1 SGHRS and CDR2 YFSETQ. The CDR3 sequence is 14 residues long. V was trimmed by 4 bases and J by 4 bases, leaving 14 bases between them. This CDR3 reads CASSPITETYGYTF. The CDR3 bases that were read are TGCGCCAGCAGCCCAATAACAGAAACCTATGGC.

In its sample, this clone was seen a few times. CDR3 bases read: TGTGCCAGTACCCAGTATGCGGGCTCCTACAATGAG. It is translated as CASTQYAGSYNE. The complete CDR3 sequence is CASTQYAGSYNEQFF. This chain connects TRBV19 to TRBJ2-1; possibly TRBD2 for D (5 bases). The read ends 3 residues early relative to the CDR3; the germline J gene fills the gap. The V end was cut by 7 bases, the J end by 0 bases, with 13 bases between. CDR1 and CDR2 (germline): LNHDA, SQIVND (reference sequence). The CDR3 length is 15 residues.

In its sample, this clone was seen many times. The sequenced fragment ends 3 residues before the CDR3 boundary, so the rest is inferred from the germline J gene. This chain uses TRBV2 with TRBJ2-5, with 9 bases identical to TRBD2. Germline values: CDR1 SNHLY, CDR2 FYNNEI. The CDR3 sequence is 16 residues long. V gave up 0 bases and J gave up 5 bases; unmatched junction bases: 7. The CDR3 spells CASSEAGLAGSETQYF. The CDR3 DNA, read in part, is TGTGCCAGCAGTGAAGCGGGGCTAGCGGGGAGCGAGACC.

CDR3 protein: CSARETGVTYEQYF. The sequenced CDR3 bases are TGCAGTGCTAGAGAGACAGGGGTAACCTACGAG. The chain links TRBV20-1 to TRBJ2-7, with 8 bases aligning to TRBD1. The read gets to within 3 residues of the CDR3 end, and the germline J gene fills in the rest. The CDR3 spans 14 residues. V lost 0 bases, J lost 2 bases, and 3 bases stayed unmatched. Germline V lookup: CDR1 DFQATT, CDR2 SNEGSKA (reference sequence).

There are a few counts of this clone. Sequencing ends 3 residues short of the CDR3 end; the germline J gene provides the rest. The chain joins TRBV5-1 to TRBJ2-7; 8 bases match TRBD1. The V gene end was trimmed by 2 bases and the J gene end by 4 bases; junction bases not matched to a gene: 17. The CDR3 contains 18 residues. Germline assignment: CDR1 SGHRS and CDR2 YFSETQ. CDR3: CASSFNPGGAGRGYEQYF. CDR3 DNA, as far as it was read: TGCGCCAGCAGCTTTAATCCAGGGGGCGCGGGTAGAGGATACGAG.

This clone was counted between two and nine times. The CDR3 is cut off 3 residues early in the read; its end comes from the germline J gene. The chain is built from TRBV6-1 and TRBJ1-2; no definite D call. The CDR3 extends over 13 amino acids. The V gene lost 3 bases and the J gene lost 1 base, with 6 bases spanning the gap. The germline CDR1 and CDR2 sequences are MNHNS and SASEGT. CDR3: CASSEALNYGYTF. The covered CDR3 bases are TGTGCCAGCAGTGAGGCCCTTAACTATGGC.

This clone was seen a handful of times. The CDR3 end falls 3 residues outside the read, so it is completed with the germline J gene. The rearrangement links TRBV7-6 to TRBJ2-5; 7 positions agree with TRBD1. The germline gives CDR1 SGHVS, CDR2 FNYEAQ. Trimming took 2 bases from V and 5 from J; bases not matched to a gene: 5. The CDR3 runs 14 residues. The covered CDR3 bases are TGTGCCAGCAGCTTAACAGGGGTTTTGGAGACC. Encoded protein: CASSLTGVLET. The CDR3, in full, reads CASSLTGVLETQYF.

This clone occurred a few times. The read stops 3 residues short of the end of the CDR3; the missing end is completed from the germline J gene. The chain joins TRBV6-1 to TRBJ2-1; 11 nucleotides line up with TRBD2. Germline V gives CDR1 MNHNS, CDR2 SASEGT. The ends lost 4 bases at V and 9 bases at J; junction bases unmatched: 8. This CDR3 region has 15 residues. CDR3 DNA (partial): TGTGCCAGCAGTGCCTTACTAGCGGGAGCGGGTGAG. It translates to CASSALLAGAGE. The entire CDR3 protein is CASSALLAGAGEQFF.

This clone has a count of ten or more. CDR3 DNA (partial): TGTGCCAGCAGCAAACAGGGATCTGGGGCCAACGTC. Translating gives CASSKQGSGANV. The whole CDR3 region reads CASSKQGSGANVLTF. V usage is TRBV11-2 and J usage is TRBJ2-6, with D perhaps TRBD1 (6 bases). The read terminates 3 residues before the CDR3 end, so the remaining end is supplied by the germline J gene. Per germline, CDR1 SGHAT and CDR2 FQNNGV. The CDR3 is 15 residues long. Trimming shortened V by 5 bases and J by 1 base, and 9 bases separated the two germline ends.

CDR3: CASSQSGSGRGYGADTQYF. The part of the CDR3 DNA that was read is TGCGCCAGCAGTCAATCGGGGAGCGGGAGAGGATACGGGGCAGATACG. V gene TRBV23-1 combines with J gene TRBJ2-3; TRBD2 matches 8 bases. The read finishes 3 residues shy of the CDR3 end, and the germline J gene is used to complete it. TRBV23-1 is an open reading frame whose function is uncertain. J gave up 4 bases and V 0 bases, and 15 bases lay outside the gene matches. The CDR3 is 19 amino acids.

Concerning this clone: The read stops 3 residues short of the end of the CDR3; the missing end is completed from the germline J gene. The sample has other DNA sequences that encode this CDR3 too. This sequence joins TRBV2 and TRBJ1-5; D is possibly TRBD1 (6 bases). Germline V gene sequence: CDR1 SNHLY, CDR2 FYNNEI. Trimming shortened V by 6 bases and J by 9 bases, and 15 bases separated the two germline ends. This CDR3 contains 13 residues. The CDR3 DNA, read in part, is TGTGCCAGCAGGTGGGGGCTTCTGAGGCCC. This codes for CASRWGLLRP. The CDR3 reads in full as CASRWGLLRPQHF.

About this clone itself: The read stops 3 residues short of the end of the CDR3; the missing end is completed from the germline J gene. This chain connects TRBV5-1 to TRBJ2-1, with 10 positions matching TRBD1. The CDR3 extends over 16 amino acids. Germline CDR1 is SGHRS and CDR2 is YFSETQ. Trimming cost V 0 bases and J 8 bases; bases outside gene matches: 8. Here the CDR3 reads CASSLGQGALVYEQFF. CDR3 bases read: TGCGCCAGCAGCTTGGGACAGGGGGCGCTTGTCTATGAG.

Notes on this clone: The CDR3 extends 3 residues past the end of the read, so its final part is completed from the germline J gene. V and J are TRBV5-6 and TRBJ2-5; 7 nucleotides match TRBD1. The CDR3 consists of 14 residues. Looked up from germline, CDR1 is SGHDT and CDR2 is YYEEEE. The trim removed 4 bases at V and 4 bases at J, leaving 7 bases unmatched. The CDR3 spells CASSDDRVVETQYF. Incomplete CDR3 DNA: TGTGCCAGCAGCGATGACAGGGTAGTAGAGACC.

There are a few counts of this clone. The read ends 3 residues shy of where the CDR3 ends; the end is completed using the germline J gene. The chain employs TRBV7-9 and TRBJ2-7, with D unclear. V dropped 5 bases and J dropped 3 bases, with 11 bases sitting between them. The CDR3 sequence is 13 residues long. From germline, CDR1 is SEHNR and CDR2 FQNEAQ (reference sequence). The sequenced CDR3 bases are TGTGCCAGCAGCCCCGACTTCGGCTACGAG. Translating gives CASSPDFGYE. The entire CDR3 is CASSPDFGYEQYF.

This clone has at least ten counts. The CDR3 end falls 3 residues outside the read, so it is completed with the germline J gene. The chain links TRBV6-4 to TRBJ1-2, with D unclear. Germline-derived CDR1 and CDR2 are MRHNA and SNTAGT. This CDR3 contains 14 residues. V lost 6 bases and J lost 4, with 15 bases in between. The CDR3 DNA, read in part, is TGTGCCAGCAGGGCCAATGGGCAGTCCTATGGC. This translates into CASRANGQSYG. The whole CDR3 protein reads CASRANGQSYGYTF.

Ten or more counts support this clone. The CDR3 end falls 3 residues outside the read, so it is completed with the germline J gene. The V gene is TRBV6-1, the J gene TRBJ2-5; maybe TRBD2 (6 bases). CDR3 length equals 17 residues. Trimming left V 1 base short and J 1 base short, with 16 bases between. Germline CDR1 and CDR2: MNHNS and SASEGT. CDR3 DNA (partial): TGTGCCAGCAGTGAAGAGCCCTTCCTAGCGACCCAAGAGACC. It encodes CASSEEPFLATQET. The complete CDR3 sequence is CASSEEPFLATQETQYF.

This clone came up many times. The CDR3 here is CSVNPRTGEGYTF. The CDR3 DNA, read in part, is TGCAGCGTCAACCCGAGGACAGGGGAGGGC. The V call is TRBV29-1, the J call TRBJ1-2; TRBD1 aligns across 9 bases. The sequence runs out 3 residues before the end of the CDR3; the remainder is reconstructed from the germline J gene. The germline V gene has CDR1 SQVTM and CDR2 ANQGSEA. The CDR3 is 13 residues long.

In this sample, this clone turned up many times. Read sequence stops 3 residues before the CDR3 end, and the germline J gene provides the missing end. The genes are TRBV18 and TRBJ2-3; 13 nucleotides align to TRBD2. CDR1 KGHSH and CDR2 LQKENI come from the germline V gene. The junction had 14 bases not matched to a gene; V was cut back by 3 bases and J by 5 bases. CDR3 length: 19 residues. The CDR3 bases that were read are TGTGCCAGCTCACCTCTAGGGACTAGCGGGAAGTTGAGCGGAGATACG. This encodes CASSPLGTSGKLSGDT. The entire CDR3 sequence reads CASSPLGTSGKLSGDTQYF. Combining the CDR3 with reference TRBV18 and TRBJ2-3 gives the whole variable domain NAGVMQNPRHLVRRRGQEARLRCSPMKGHSHVYWYRQLPEEGLKFMVYLQKENIIDESGMPKERFSAEFPKEGPSILRIQQVVRGDSAAYFCASSPLGTSGKLSGDTQYFGPGTRLTVL.

Worth noting for this clone: The read falls 3 residues short of the CDR3 end, and the missing part is taken from the germline J gene. The chain carries TRBV19 and TRBJ1-2, with D hard to call. Germline V gives CDR1 LNHDA, CDR2 SQIVND (reference sequence). CDR3 length equals 14 residues. V gave up 7 bases and J gave up 5 bases, with 17 bases separating them. CDR3 amino acids: CASIQHGQLYGYTF. The part of the CDR3 DNA that was read is TGTGCCAGTATCCAACATGGGCAGCTTTATGGC. Together with reference TRBV19 and TRBJ1-2, the CDR3 gives the full variable domain: DGGITQSPKYLFRKEGQNVTLSCEQNLNHDAMYWYRQDPGQGLRLIYYSQIVNDFQKGDIAEGYSVSREKKESFPLTVTSAQKNPTAFYLCASIQHGQLYGYTFGSGTRLTVV.